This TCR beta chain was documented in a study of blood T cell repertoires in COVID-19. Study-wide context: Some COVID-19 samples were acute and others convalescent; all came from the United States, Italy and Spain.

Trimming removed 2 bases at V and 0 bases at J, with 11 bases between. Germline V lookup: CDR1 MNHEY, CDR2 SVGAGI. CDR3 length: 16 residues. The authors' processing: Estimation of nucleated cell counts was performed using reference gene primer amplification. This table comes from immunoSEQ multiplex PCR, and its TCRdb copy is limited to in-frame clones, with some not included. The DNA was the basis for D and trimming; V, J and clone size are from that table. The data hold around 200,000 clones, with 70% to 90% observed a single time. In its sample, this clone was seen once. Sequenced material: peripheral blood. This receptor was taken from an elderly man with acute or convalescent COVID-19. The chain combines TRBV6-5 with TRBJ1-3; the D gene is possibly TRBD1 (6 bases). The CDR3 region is CASSYAGASSGNTIYF. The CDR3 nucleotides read TGTGCCAGCAGTTACGCGGGGGCCTCCTCTGGAAACACCATATATTTT.